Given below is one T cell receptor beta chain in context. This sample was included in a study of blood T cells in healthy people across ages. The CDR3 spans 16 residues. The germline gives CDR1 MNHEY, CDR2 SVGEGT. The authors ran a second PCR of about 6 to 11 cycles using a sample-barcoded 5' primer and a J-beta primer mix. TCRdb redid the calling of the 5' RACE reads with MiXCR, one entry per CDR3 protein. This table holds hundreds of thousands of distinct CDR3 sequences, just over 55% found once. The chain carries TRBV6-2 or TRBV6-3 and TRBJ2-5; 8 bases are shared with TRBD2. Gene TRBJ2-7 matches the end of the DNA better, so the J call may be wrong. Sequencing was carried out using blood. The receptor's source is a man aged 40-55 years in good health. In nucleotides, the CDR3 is TGTGCCAGCAGTTACGCGGGACGAGCGGGAGAAGACGAGCAGTACTTC. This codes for CASSYAGRAGEDEQYF.